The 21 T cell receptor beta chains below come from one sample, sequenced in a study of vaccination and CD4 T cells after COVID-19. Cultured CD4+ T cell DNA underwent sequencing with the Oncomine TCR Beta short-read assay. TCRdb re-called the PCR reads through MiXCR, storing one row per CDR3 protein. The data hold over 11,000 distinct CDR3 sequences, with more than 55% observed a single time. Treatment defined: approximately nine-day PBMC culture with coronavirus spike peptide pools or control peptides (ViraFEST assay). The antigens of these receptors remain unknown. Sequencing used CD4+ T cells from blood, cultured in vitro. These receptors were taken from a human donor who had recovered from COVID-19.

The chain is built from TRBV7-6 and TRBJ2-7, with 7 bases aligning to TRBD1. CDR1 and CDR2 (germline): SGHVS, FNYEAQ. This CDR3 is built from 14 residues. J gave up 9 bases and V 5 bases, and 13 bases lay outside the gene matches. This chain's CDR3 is CASSPRTGILRQYF. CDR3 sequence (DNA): TGTGCCAGCAGCCCTAGGACAGGTATTTTAAGGCAGTACTTC.

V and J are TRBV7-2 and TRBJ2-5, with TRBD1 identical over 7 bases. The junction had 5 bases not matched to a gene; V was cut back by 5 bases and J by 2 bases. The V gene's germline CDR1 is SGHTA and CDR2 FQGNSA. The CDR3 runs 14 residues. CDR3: CASSDPRGQETQYF. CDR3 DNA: TGTGCCAGCAGCGACCCCAGGGGGCAAGAGACCCAGTACTTC. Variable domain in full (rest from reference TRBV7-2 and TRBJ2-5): GAGVSQSPSNKVTEKGKDVELRCDPISGHTALYWYRQSLGQGLEFLIYFQGNSAPDKSGLPSDRFSAERTGGSVSTLTIQRTQQEDSAVYLCASSDPRGQETQYFGPGTRLLVL.

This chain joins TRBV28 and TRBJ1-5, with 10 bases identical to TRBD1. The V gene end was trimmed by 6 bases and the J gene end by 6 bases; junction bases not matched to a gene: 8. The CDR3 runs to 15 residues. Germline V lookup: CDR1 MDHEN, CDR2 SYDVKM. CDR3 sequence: CASSRDRGRSQPQHF. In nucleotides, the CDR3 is TGTGCCAGCAGCCGGGACAGGGGAAGGAGTCAGCCCCAGCATTTT.

The CDR3 protein is CSATLAGVDTGELFF. CDR3 sequence (DNA): TGCAGTGCCACACTAGCGGGAGTTGACACCGGGGAGCTGTTTTTT. The V and J genes are TRBV20-1 and TRBJ2-2; TRBD2 agrees at 11 bases. The ends lost 6 bases at V and 3 bases at J; junction bases unmatched: 6. The CDR3 covers 15 residues. Germline V CDR1 and CDR2: DFQATT, SNEGSKA (reference sequence).

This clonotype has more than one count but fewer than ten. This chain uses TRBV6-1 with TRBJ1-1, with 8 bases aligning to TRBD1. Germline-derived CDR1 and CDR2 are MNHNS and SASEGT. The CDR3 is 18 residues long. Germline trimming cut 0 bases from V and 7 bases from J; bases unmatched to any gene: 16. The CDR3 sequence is CASSEADRGLPFSGEAFF. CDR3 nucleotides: TGTGCCAGCAGTGAAGCAGACAGGGGTCTACCATTTAGCGGTGAAGCTTTCTTT.

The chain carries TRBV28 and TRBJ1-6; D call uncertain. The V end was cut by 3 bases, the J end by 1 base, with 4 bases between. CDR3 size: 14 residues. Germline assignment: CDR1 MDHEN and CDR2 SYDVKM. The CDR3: CASSLLSYNSPLHF. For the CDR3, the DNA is TGTGCCAGCAGTTTGCTTTCCTATAATTCACCCCTCCACTTT.

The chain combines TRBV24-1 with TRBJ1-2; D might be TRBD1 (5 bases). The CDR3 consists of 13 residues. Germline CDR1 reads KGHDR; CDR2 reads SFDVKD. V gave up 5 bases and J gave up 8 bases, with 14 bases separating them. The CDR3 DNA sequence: TGTGCCACCAGTGGGGACCCCCTTGGCGGCTACACCTTC. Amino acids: CATSGDPLGGYTF.

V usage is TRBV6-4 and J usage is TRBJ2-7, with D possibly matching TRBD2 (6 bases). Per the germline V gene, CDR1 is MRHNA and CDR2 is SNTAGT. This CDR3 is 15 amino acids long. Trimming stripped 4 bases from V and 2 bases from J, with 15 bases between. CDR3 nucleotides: TGTGCCAGCAGTGTCGCAGCGGGCGATACCTACGAGCAGTACTTC. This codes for CASSVAAGDTYEQYF.

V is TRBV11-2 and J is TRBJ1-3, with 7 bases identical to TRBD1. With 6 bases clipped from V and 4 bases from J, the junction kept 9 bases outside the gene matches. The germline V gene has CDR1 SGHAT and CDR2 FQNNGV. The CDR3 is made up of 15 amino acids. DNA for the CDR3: TGTGCCAGCAGACCCTATGACAGGGAAGGAAACACCATATATTTT. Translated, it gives CASRPYDREGNTIYF.

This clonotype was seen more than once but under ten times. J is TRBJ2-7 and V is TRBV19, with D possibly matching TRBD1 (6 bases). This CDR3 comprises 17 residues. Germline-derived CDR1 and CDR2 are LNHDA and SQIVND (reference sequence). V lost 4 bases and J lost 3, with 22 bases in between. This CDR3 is CASSSRLAEDRVYEQYF. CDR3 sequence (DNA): TGTGCCAGTAGTAGTAGGCTGGCGGAGGACAGAGTCTACGAGCAGTACTTC.

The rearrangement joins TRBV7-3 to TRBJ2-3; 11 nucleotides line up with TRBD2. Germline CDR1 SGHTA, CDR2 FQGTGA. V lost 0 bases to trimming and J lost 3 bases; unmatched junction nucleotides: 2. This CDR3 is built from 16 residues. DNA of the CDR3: TGTGCCAGCAGCTTAACGGGACTAGCGGCTACAGATACGCAGTATTTT. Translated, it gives CASSLTGLAATDTQYF.

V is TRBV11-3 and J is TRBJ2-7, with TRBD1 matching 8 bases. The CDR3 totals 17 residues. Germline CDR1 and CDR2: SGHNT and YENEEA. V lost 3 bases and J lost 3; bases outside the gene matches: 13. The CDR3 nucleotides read TGTGCCAGCAGCTTCGAGGACAGGGCGGGGTCGGACTACGAGCAGTACTTC. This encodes CASSFEDRAGSDYEQYF.

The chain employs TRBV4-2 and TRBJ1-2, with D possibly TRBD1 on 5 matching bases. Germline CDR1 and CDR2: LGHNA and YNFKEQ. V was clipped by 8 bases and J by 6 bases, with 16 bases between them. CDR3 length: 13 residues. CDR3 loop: CASGPGPPHGYTF. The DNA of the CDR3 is TGTGCCAGCGGACCGGGACCGCCTCATGGCTACACCTTC.

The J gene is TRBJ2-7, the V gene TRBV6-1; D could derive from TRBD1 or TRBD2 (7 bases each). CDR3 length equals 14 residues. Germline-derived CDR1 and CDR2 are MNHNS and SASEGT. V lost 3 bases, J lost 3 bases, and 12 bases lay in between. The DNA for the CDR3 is TGTGCCAGCAGTGAGGAGCGGGACAGCTACGAGCAGTACTTC. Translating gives CASSEERDSYEQYF.

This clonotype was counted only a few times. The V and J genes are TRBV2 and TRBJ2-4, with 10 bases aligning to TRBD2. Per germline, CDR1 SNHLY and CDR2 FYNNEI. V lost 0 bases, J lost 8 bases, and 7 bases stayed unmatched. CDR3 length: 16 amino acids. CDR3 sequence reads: CASSEARAGGQDIQYF. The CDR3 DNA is TGTGCCAGCAGTGAAGCGAGAGCGGGGGGGCAGGACATTCAGTACTTC.

The CDR3 loop is CASSVGEGERNSPLHF. The CDR3 bases are TGTGCCAGCAGTGTTGGAGAGGGGGAAAGGAACTCACCCCTCCACTTT. The rearrangement uses TRBV2 and TRBJ1-6, with D perhaps TRBD1 (6 bases). Germline loops: CDR1 SNHLY, CDR2 FYNNEI. CDR3 length: 16 residues. Trimming pared 4 bases from V and 10 bases from J, leaving 20 bases between.

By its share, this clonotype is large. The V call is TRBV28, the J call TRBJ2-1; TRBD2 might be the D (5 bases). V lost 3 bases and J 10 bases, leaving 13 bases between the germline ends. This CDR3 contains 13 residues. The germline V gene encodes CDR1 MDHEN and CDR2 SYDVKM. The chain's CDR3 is CASSLGEAVEQFF. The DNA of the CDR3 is TGTGCCAGCAGTTTGGGAGAGGCGGTAGAGCAGTTCTTC.

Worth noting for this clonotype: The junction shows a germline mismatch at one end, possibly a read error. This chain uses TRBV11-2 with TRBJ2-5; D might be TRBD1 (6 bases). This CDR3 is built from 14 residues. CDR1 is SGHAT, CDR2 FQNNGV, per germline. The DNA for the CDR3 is TGTGCCAGCAGCCTAGACAGGTTAGGGGAGACCCAGTACTTC. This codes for CASSLDRLGETQYF.

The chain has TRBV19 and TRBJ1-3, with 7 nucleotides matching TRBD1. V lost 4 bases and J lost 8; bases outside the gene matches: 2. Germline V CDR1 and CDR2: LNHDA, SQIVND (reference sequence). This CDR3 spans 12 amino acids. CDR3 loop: CASSTGGYTIYF. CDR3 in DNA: TGTGCCAGTAGTACAGGGGGATACACCATATATTTT.

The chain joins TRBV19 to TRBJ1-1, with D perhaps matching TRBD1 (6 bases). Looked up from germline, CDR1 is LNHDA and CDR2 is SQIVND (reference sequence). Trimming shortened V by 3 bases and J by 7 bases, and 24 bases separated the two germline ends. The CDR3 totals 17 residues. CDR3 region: CASSIKALGGGTLEAFF. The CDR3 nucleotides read TGTGCCAGTAGTATTAAGGCTCTCGGGGGCGGGACCCTTGAAGCTTTCTTT.

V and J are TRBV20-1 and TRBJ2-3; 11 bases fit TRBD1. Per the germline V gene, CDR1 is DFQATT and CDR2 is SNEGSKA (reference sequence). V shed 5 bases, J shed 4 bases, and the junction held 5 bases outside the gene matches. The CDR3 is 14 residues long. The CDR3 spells CSAPGTGGPDTQYF. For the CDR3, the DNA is TGCAGTGCTCCGGGGACAGGGGGACCAGATACGCAGTATTTT.